One and the same sample provided the 9 T cell receptor beta chains below, sequenced in a study of OX40 agonist ivuxolimab in advanced cancers. Clones were read by immunoSEQ multiplex PCR, and TCRdb kept only the in-frame ones, dropping some. The table has roughly 80,000 clones, around 83% seen once. The sequencing here drew on CD4+ or CD8+ T cells sorted from blood, taken in a trial of the OX40 agonist ivuxolimab. All receptors come from an adult with an advanced solid tumor such as melanoma, head and neck, liver or kidney cancer.

This chain connects TRBV10-3 to TRBJ1-1; TRBD1 agrees at 7 bases. V lost 6 bases, J lost 3 bases, and 4 bases stayed unmatched. Germline assignment: CDR1 ENHRY and CDR2 SYGVKD. This CDR3 is 13 amino acids long. DNA for the CDR3: TGTGCCATCAGCCGGACAGGTGACACTGAAGCTTTCTTT. Translated: CAISRTGDTEAFF.

This chain connects TRBV25-1 to TRBJ1-1; no clear D. Deletions cut 1 base from V and 1 base from J, with 10 bases between. Germline V gene sequence: CDR1 MGHDK, CDR2 SYGVNS. The CDR3 length is 15 residues. CDR3 bases: TGTGCCAGCAGTGAATTCGAAGGAGGGAACACTGAAGCTTTCTTT. This translates into CASSEFEGGNTEAFF.

This clone was picked up a small number of times. This chain connects TRBV29-1 to TRBJ2-5; 7 bases agree with TRBD2. This CDR3 spans 13 amino acids. Germline assignment: CDR1 SQVTM and CDR2 ANQGSEA. V lost 4 bases and J lost 1; bases outside the gene matches: 3. CDR3: CSVGTSAQETQYF. The DNA for the CDR3 is TGCAGCGTTGGTACTAGCGCCCAAGAGACCCAGTACTTC.

The chain couples TRBV5-1 to TRBJ1-3, with 8 bases aligning to TRBD1. CDR3 length: 16 residues. V lost 0 bases to trimming and J lost 4 bases; unmatched junction nucleotides: 6. The germline V gene encodes CDR1 SGHRS and CDR2 YFSETQ. DNA of the CDR3: TGCGCCAGCAGCTTGGGGCAGGGGGCGCTGGGAAACACCATATATTTT. Its translation: CASSLGQGALGNTIYF.

This chain joins TRBV27 and TRBJ2-5; 7 nucleotides line up with TRBD1. The CDR3 is 13 residues long. With 6 bases clipped from V and 4 bases from J, the junction kept 5 bases outside the gene matches. Germline V gene sequence: CDR1 MNHEY, CDR2 SMNVEV (reference sequence). The DNA of the CDR3 is TGTGCCAGCAGATGGACAGGAGGAGAGACCCAGTACTTC. This translates into CASRWTGGETQYF.

The rearrangement uses TRBV19 and TRBJ2-1; weak D call: TRBD2 (5 bases). The CDR3 extends over 11 amino acids. Looked up from germline, CDR1 is LNHDA and CDR2 is SQIVND (reference sequence). V gave up 3 bases and J gave up 12 bases, with 9 bases separating them. CDR3 loop: CASSMARVQFF. The CDR3 coding sequence is TGTGCCAGTAGTATGGCGAGGGTGCAGTTCTTC.

The chain employs TRBV5-1 and TRBJ2-3, with D perhaps TRBD2 (7 bases). CDR1 is SGHRS, CDR2 YFSETQ, per germline. This CDR3 contains 17 residues. The V end was cut by 0 bases, the J end by 0 bases, with 14 bases between. For the CDR3, the DNA is TGCGCCAGCAGCTTGGGCGATCGCGGGGGCAGCACAGATACGCAGTATTTT. This sequence encodes CASSLGDRGGSTDTQYF.

In this sample, this clone turned up a few times. The chain combines TRBV10-1 with TRBJ2-7, with D perhaps TRBD1 (5 bases). Germline V CDR1 and CDR2: WNHNN, SYGVQD (reference sequence). V was clipped by 6 bases and J by 2 bases, with 11 bases between them. This CDR3 has 13 amino acids. CDR3 protein: CASRYRPTYEQYF. Here the CDR3 DNA reads TGCGCCAGCAGGTACAGGCCAACCTACGAGCAGTACTTC.

V usage is TRBV5-1 and J usage is TRBJ2-7; TRBD1 is a possible D gene (5 bases). CDR1 and CDR2 from the germline V gene are SGHRS and YFSETQ. The CDR3 sequence is 13 residues long. Between the trimmed V and J ends, which lost 3 bases and 2 bases, there was a span of 9 bases. CDR3 protein: CASSSDTTYEQYF. CDR3 bases: TGCGCCAGCAGCTCGGACACCACCTACGAGCAGTACTTC.